This T cell receptor beta chain was retrieved from a study of metastatic and nonmetastatic thyroid tumors (dated by TCRdb to 2018 to 2020). In the study overall: The researchers compared repertoires between peripheral blood samples and tumor or nodule tissue samples from patients with malignant or benign thyroid disease. The research as a whole found: TCR beta diversity was reported as significantly higher in malignant tumors than in benign nodules, in both blood and tumor samples.

Before undergoing thyroid surgery, none of the patients had been given any kind of treatment. The study retrospectively analysed patient clinical samples collected from the early 2010s to the late 2010s using T-cell receptor beta sequencing. CDR3 length: 17 amino acids, cysteine to phenylalanine. The CDR3 DNA has 51 bases and is translated from base 1. Looking up the germline V gene yields CDR1 KGHDR and CDR2 SFDVKD. The library was produced with PCR. Sequencing relied on an Illumina HiSeq 4000. High-throughput sequencing was used to profile the TCR beta-chain CDR3 region of every patient. In the paper's pipeline: Drawing on CDR3 differences between clinicopathological groups, the researchers built a classifier meant to tell apart patients with distant-metastatic papillary thyroid cancer. The Shannon index was used to assess repertoire diversity, and the Morisita-Horn index was used to assess tumor-blood repertoire similarity. The public reads were quality trimmed at Q25 with fastp and then assembled into clones with MiXCR by TCRdb, keeping productive beta chains. For this entry, the V and J calls and clone size follow TCRdb and not the study's own pipeline. Recorded for this sample are roughly 15,000 clones; roughly 26% of them occurred a single time. Roughly 20% of the sample rests with the top ten.

On this clone itself: It lacks a known antigen. Its ends do not fully match the called genes, so a read error is possible.

The TCR was taken from a female donor with papillary thyroid cancer or a benign thyroid nodule (not recorded which). Some clones in this sample may be carry-over from other donors' samples. The specimen sequenced was tumor tissue. The chain was built from TRBV24-1 and TRBJ2-1; D gene: possibly TRBD1, on 5 matching bases. The nucleotide sequence reads as follows: TGTGCCACCAGTGTCAAGAAGGGGTTCCCAATTCGCAATGATCAGTTCTTC. Translated, this is CATSVKKGFPIRNDQFF.